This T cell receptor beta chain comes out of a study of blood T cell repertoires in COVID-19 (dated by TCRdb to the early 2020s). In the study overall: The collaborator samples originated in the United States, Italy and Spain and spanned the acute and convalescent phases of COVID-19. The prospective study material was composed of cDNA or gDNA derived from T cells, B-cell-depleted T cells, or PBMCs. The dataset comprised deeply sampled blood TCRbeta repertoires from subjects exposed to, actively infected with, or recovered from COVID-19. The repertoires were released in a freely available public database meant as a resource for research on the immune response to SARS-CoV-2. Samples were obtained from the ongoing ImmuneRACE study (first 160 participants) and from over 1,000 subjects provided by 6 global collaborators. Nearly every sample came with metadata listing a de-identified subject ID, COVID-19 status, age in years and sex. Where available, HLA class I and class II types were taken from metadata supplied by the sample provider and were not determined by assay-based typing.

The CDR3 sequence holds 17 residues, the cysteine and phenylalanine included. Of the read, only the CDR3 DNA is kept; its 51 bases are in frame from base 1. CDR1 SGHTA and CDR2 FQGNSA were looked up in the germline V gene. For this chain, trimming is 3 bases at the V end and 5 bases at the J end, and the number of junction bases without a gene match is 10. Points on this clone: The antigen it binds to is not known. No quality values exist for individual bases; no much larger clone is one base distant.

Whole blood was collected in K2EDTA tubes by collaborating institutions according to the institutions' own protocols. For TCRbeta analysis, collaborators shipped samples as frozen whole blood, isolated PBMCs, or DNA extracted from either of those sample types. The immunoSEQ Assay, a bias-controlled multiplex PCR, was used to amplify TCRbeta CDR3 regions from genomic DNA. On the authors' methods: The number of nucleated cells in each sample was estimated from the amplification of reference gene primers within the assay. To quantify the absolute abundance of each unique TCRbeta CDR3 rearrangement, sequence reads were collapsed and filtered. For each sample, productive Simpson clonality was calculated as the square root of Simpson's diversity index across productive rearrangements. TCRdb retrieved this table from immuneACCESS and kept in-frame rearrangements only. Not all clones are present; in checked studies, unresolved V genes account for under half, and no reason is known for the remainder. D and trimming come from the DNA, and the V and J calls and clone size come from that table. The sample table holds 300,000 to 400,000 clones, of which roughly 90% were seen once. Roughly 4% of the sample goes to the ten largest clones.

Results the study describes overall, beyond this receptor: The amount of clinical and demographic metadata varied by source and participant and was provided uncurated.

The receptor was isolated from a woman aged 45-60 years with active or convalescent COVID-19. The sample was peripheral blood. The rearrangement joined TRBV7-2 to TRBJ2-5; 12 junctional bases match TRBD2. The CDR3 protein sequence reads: CASSFKGLAGGPETQYF. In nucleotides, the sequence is TGTGCCAGCAGCTTCAAAGGTCTAGCGGGGGGGCCTGAGACCCAGTACTTC.